The sample holds many counts of the clone carrying this T cell receptor (beta chain). Its antigen is as yet unknown. The source of the sample is a study of T cells in Graves' hyperthyroidism and ophthalmopathy. Across the study: Pretreatment peripheral blood was obtained at initial diagnosis. Study conclusions and caveats: Model output signaled ophthalmopathy a median approximately 6 months ahead of onset.

Each person with ophthalmopathy scored at least 3 on the Clinical Activity Score, reached NOSPECS grade 4 or higher, and had been ill under 3 months. It was RNA transcripts that yielded the amplified TCR beta CDR3 regions. Initially, a first-round RT-PCR of the TCR CDR3 employed the HTBI primer set. TCRdb recomputed calls from the multiplex PCR reads with MiXCR, one row per CDR3 protein. The table records roughly 290,000 distinct CDR3 sequences, about 17% of them present only once. The CDR3 loop spans 15 amino acids. V was pared by 6 bases and J by 4 bases, with 7 bases of the junction left unmatched. Germline V gives CDR1 MNHNS, CDR2 SASEGT.

The source of this sequence is a woman aged 55-75 years with Graves' ophthalmopathy. Sequenced material: blood. J is TRBJ2-3 and V is TRBV6-1, with TRBD1 identical over 10 bases. The CDR3, as DNA: TGTGCCAGCAGCCGGGACAGGGGATGGGCAGATACGCAGTATTTT. Its protein product is CASSRDRGWADTQYF.